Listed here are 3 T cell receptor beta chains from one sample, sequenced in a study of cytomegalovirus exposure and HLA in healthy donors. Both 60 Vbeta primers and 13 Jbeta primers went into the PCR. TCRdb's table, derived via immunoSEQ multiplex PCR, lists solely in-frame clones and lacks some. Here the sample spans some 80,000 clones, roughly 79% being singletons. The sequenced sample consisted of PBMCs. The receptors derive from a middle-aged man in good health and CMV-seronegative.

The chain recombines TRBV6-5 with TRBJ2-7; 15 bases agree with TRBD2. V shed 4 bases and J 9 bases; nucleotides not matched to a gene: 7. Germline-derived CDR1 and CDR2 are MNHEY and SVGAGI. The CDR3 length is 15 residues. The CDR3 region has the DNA TGTGCCAGCAGTTCCGCCGGACTAGCGGGAGGGGTGCAGTACTTC. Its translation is CASSSAGLAGGVQYF.

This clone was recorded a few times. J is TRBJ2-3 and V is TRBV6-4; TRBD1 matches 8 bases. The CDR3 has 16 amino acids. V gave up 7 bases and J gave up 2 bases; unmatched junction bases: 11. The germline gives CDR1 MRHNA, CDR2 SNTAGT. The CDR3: CASNSQGELDTDTQYF. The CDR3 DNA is TGTGCCAGCAATTCACAGGGGGAGTTGGACACAGATACGCAGTATTTT.

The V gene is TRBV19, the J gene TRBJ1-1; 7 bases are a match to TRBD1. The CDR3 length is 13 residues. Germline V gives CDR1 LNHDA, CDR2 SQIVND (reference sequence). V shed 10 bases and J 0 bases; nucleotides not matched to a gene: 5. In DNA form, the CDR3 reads TGTGCCACCTCCGGGACAGTGAACACTGAAGCTTTCTTT. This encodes CATSGTVNTEAFF.